A selection of T cell receptor beta chains follows, all from one sample in a study of human T cells and chemical hapten exposure. Via MiXCR, TCRdb re-called the RACE reads, giving one row per CDR3 protein. In the table there are some 380,000 distinct CDR3 sequences, 4% to 5.5% of which are singletons. This material consisted of whole blood, taken in connection with sensitization to the hapten diphenylcyclopropenone (DPC). The source of these receptors is a woman between 45 and 60 years old with alopecia areata. Some clones in this sample may be carry-over from other donors' samples. CDR3s include the opening cysteine and the closing phenylalanine or tryptophan. The order of the fields is V gene, D gene, J gene, clone size, CDR3 protein, CDR3 DNA. D genes are given only for firm matches. Rows give clone size only sometimes, using once, few, many, or a class for an expanded clone.

V gene: TRBV20-1
D gene: TRBD1
J gene: TRBJ1-4
clone size: many
CDR3 protein: CSAAQGAQNEKLFF
CDR3 DNA: TGCAGTGCTGCACAGGGGGCGCAGAATGAAAAACTGTTTTTT

V gene: TRBV6-5
D gene: TRBD1
J gene: TRBJ1-2
clone size: few
CDR3 protein: CASSPQGGRYGYTF
CDR3 DNA: TGTGCCAGCAGCCCACAGGGGGGACGGTATGGCTACACCTTC

V gene: TRBV3-1
D gene: NA
J gene: TRBJ1-1
clone size: NA
CDR3 protein: CASSRPQGEAFF
CDR3 DNA: TGTGCCAGCAGCCGGCCACAGGGTGAAGCTTTCTTT

V gene: TRBV7-2
D gene: NA
J gene: TRBJ2-1
clone size: few
CDR3 protein: CASSLAGMGRGVDEQFF
CDR3 DNA: TGTGCCAGCAGCTTAGCCGGGATGGGCAGGGGGGTGGATGAGCAGTTCTTC

V gene: TRBV27
D gene: TRBD1
J gene: TRBJ1-2
clone size: many
CDR3 protein: CASRDSAKYGYTF
CDR3 DNA: TGTGCCAGCCGGGACAGTGCTAAATATGGCTACACCTTC

V gene: TRBV11-2
D gene: NA
J gene: TRBJ1-5
clone size: many
CDR3 protein: CASSLGMGGRNQPQHF
CDR3 DNA: TGTGCCAGCAGCTTGGGAATGGGGGGCCGCAATCAGCCCCAGCATTTT

V gene: TRBV3-1
D gene: NA
J gene: TRBJ2-2
clone size: many
CDR3 protein: CASSQEGRHTGELFF
CDR3 DNA: TGTGCCAGCAGCCAAGAAGGGCGGCACACCGGGGAGCTGTTTTTT

V gene: TRBV12-3/TRBV12-4
D gene: NA
J gene: TRBJ1-2
clone size: many
CDR3 protein: CASSRVGNYGYTF
CDR3 DNA: TGTGCCAGCAGCAGAGTGGGTAACTATGGCTACACCTTC

V gene: TRBV4-3
D gene: NA
J gene: TRBJ2-1
clone size: few
CDR3 protein: CASSLGGAGIYNEQFF
CDR3 DNA: TGCGCCAGCAGCCTTGGGGGGGCGGGGATTTACAATGAGCAGTTCTTC

V gene: TRBV9
D gene: TRBD1
J gene: TRBJ2-7
clone size: NA
CDR3 protein: CASSLSPDRGGTYEQYF
CDR3 DNA: TGTGCCAGCAGCCTTAGCCCTGACAGGGGCGGAACCTACGAGCAGTACTTC

V gene: TRBV7-9
D gene: NA
J gene: TRBJ2-4
clone size: many
CDR3 protein: CASSPIRGIAKNIQYF
CDR3 DNA: TGTGCCAGCAGCCCAATTCGGGGCATAGCCAAAAACATTCAGTACTTC

V gene: TRBV10-3
D gene: NA
J gene: TRBJ2-4
clone size: many
CDR3 protein: CAISSTGRVAKNIQYF
CDR3 DNA: TGTGCCATCAGTTCTACAGGAAGGGTGGCCAAAAACATTCAGTACTTC

V gene: TRBV6-5
D gene: NA
J gene: TRBJ2-7
clone size: NA
CDR3 protein: CASSRWEASGQYF
CDR3 DNA: TGTGCCAGTTCCCGGTGGGAGGCCTCGGGGCAGTACTTC

V gene: TRBV5-5
D gene: NA
J gene: TRBJ1-6
clone size: many
CDR3 protein: CASSLGLASSYNSPLHF
CDR3 DNA: TGTGCCAGCAGCTTGGGTTTGGCCAGCTCCTATAATTCACCCCTCCACTTT

V gene: TRBV29-1
D gene: TRBD2
J gene: TRBJ2-1
clone size: many
CDR3 protein: CSVEQVSSGGNEQFF
CDR3 DNA: TGCAGCGTTGAGCAGGTCTCTAGCGGGGGTAATGAGCAGTTCTTC

V gene: TRBV4-3
D gene: NA
J gene: TRBJ1-5
clone size: many
CDR3 protein: CASSQDSNGQPQHF
CDR3 DNA: TGCGCCAGCAGCCAAGACAGTAACGGTCAGCCCCAGCATTTT

V gene: TRBV28
D gene: TRBD2
J gene: TRBJ2-7
clone size: few
CDR3 protein: CASRTRTSGREPYEQYF
CDR3 DNA: TGTGCCAGCAGAACCCGGACTAGCGGGAGGGAACCCTACGAGCAGTACTTC